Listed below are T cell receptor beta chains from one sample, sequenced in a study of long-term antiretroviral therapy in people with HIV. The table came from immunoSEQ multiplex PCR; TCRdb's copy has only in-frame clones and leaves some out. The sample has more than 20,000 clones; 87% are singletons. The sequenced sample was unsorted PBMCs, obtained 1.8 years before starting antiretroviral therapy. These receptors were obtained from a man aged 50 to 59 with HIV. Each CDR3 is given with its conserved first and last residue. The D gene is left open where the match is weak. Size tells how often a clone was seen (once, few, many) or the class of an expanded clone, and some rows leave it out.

CDR3nt: TGTGCCAGTAGTACCACGGACGGAAGAAAGCCCGGGGGCCTCTACGAGCAGTACTTC; CDR3aa: CASSTTDGRKPGGLYEQYF; j_gene: TRBJ2-7; d_gene: NA; v_gene: TRBV19; abundance: NA
CDR3nt: TGTGCCAGCAAAGGGGCAGGTTATAGCTCCTACGAGCAGTACTTC; CDR3aa: CASKGAGYSSYEQYF; j_gene: TRBJ2-7; d_gene: NA; v_gene: TRBV5-6; abundance: once
CDR3nt: TGCAGCGCCGGACAGGGGGCCCTGCAGTACTTC; CDR3aa: CSAGQGALQYF; j_gene: TRBJ2-7; d_gene: TRBD1; v_gene: TRBV29-1; abundance: NA
CDR3nt: TGTGCCAGCAGCTTTACGGCCAGGGGTGGTCAGCCCCAGCATTTT; CDR3aa: CASSFTARGGQPQHF; j_gene: TRBJ1-5; d_gene: NA; v_gene: TRBV5-4; abundance: NA
CDR3nt: TGTGCCAGCAGCTTAGGGCCATCAACGGGAGGCTACACCTTC; CDR3aa: CASSLGPSTGGYTF; j_gene: TRBJ1-2; d_gene: NA; v_gene: TRBV7-2; abundance: NA
CDR3nt: TGTGCCAGCAGTTACTTCGTGCAATCACCCCTCCACTTT; CDR3aa: CASSYFVQSPLHF; j_gene: TRBJ1-6; d_gene: NA; v_gene: TRBV6-5; abundance: NA
CDR3nt: TGTGCCAGCTCACCAGCAACAGGAACGAACACCATATATTTT; CDR3aa: CASSPATGTNTIYF; j_gene: TRBJ1-3; d_gene: NA; v_gene: TRBV18; abundance: NA
CDR3nt: TGTGCCTGGAGTCGGGGTACTCAGCGGGCAGATACGCAGTATTTT; CDR3aa: CAWSRGTQRADTQYF; j_gene: TRBJ2-3; d_gene: NA; v_gene: TRBV30; abundance: NA
CDR3nt: TGTGCCAGCAGCTTGTGGACAGGGGGACGGGATCAGCCCCAGCATTTT; CDR3aa: CASSLWTGGRDQPQHF; j_gene: TRBJ1-5; d_gene: TRBD1; v_gene: TRBV5-6; abundance: NA
CDR3nt: TGTGCCATCATGAAGAGCGGGGGGGGAAGCACAGATACGCAGTATTTT; CDR3aa: CAIMKSGGGSTDTQYF; j_gene: TRBJ2-3; d_gene: TRBD2; v_gene: TRBV10-3; abundance: NA
CDR3nt: TGCGCCAGCAGCTTGGTACAGGGGAACTATGGCTACACCTTC; CDR3aa: CASSLVQGNYGYTF; j_gene: TRBJ1-2; d_gene: TRBD1; v_gene: TRBV5-1; abundance: NA
CDR3nt: TGCAGCGTTCTAGCGAGCTACCCCTCGGGAGGCACAGATACGCAGTATTTT; CDR3aa: CSVLASYPSGGTDTQYF; j_gene: TRBJ2-3; d_gene: NA; v_gene: TRBV29-1; abundance: NA
CDR3nt: TGTGCCAGCAGCCGGCGGGGGGTAGATACGCAGTATTTT; CDR3aa: CASSRRGVDTQYF; j_gene: TRBJ2-3; d_gene: TRBD2; v_gene: TRBV13; abundance: NA
CDR3nt: TGTGCCAGCAGCCGACAGGAAAAGTGGACTGAAGCTTTCTTT; CDR3aa: CASSRQEKWTEAFF; j_gene: TRBJ1-1; d_gene: NA; v_gene: TRBV6-5; abundance: NA
CDR3nt: TGTGCCAGCAGCTCCGCGCAGGGCTCCTACAATGAGCAGTTCTTC; CDR3aa: CASSSAQGSYNEQFF; j_gene: TRBJ2-1; d_gene: NA; v_gene: TRBV7-6; abundance: NA
CDR3nt: TGTGCCAGCAGCGTCAACACAGGGGGAGAGACCCAGTACTTC; CDR3aa: CASSVNTGGETQYF; j_gene: TRBJ2-5; d_gene: TRBD1; v_gene: TRBV7-6; abundance: once
CDR3nt: TGTGCCAGCAGTGACAGGACTCTAAAGCCGCACACCGAGCAGTTCTTC; CDR3aa: CASSDRTLKPHTEQFF; j_gene: TRBJ2-1; d_gene: NA; v_gene: TRBV25-1; abundance: NA
CDR3nt: TGTGCCAGCAGTCCCCGCCCAAGGGTCGGGATTAGGGGGCGCGGGAATAATTCACCCCTCCACTTT; CDR3aa: CASSPRPRVGIRGRGNNSPLHF; j_gene: TRBJ1-6; d_gene: TRBD1; v_gene: TRBV27; abundance: NA
CDR3nt: TGTGCCAGCAGCCCTCGTACAGGGGGGGTAGTCGAGCAGTACTTC; CDR3aa: CASSPRTGGVVEQYF; j_gene: TRBJ2-7; d_gene: NA; v_gene: TRBV9; abundance: NA
CDR3nt: TGTGCCAGCAGCTTAACAGGGGACAATCAGCCCCAGCATTTT; CDR3aa: CASSLTGDNQPQHF; j_gene: TRBJ1-5; d_gene: TRBD1; v_gene: TRBV7-2; abundance: NA
CDR3nt: TGTGCCAGCAGTGACAGCACATTTTTGGAAAAACTGTTTTTT; CDR3aa: CASSDSTFLEKLFF; j_gene: TRBJ1-4; d_gene: NA; v_gene: TRBV2; abundance: NA
CDR3nt: TGCGCCAGCAGGACCGGGGGGACTCAGGATGAAAAACTGTTTTTT; CDR3aa: CASRTGGTQDEKLFF; j_gene: TRBJ1-4; d_gene: NA; v_gene: TRBV4-1; abundance: NA
CDR3nt: TGCGCCAGCAGCCAAAGCCCCGGCAGGGGGCTTATCATGGGCACTGAAGCTTTCTTT; CDR3aa: CASSQSPGRGLIMGTEAFF; j_gene: TRBJ1-1; d_gene: TRBD1; v_gene: TRBV4-3; abundance: NA
CDR3nt: TGTGCCAGTAGTATAGCGGACAGGGCCCCGGACTATGGCTACACCTTC; CDR3aa: CASSIADRAPDYGYTF; j_gene: TRBJ1-2; d_gene: TRBD1; v_gene: TRBV19; abundance: few
CDR3nt: TGTGCCAGCAGCCCCGGGGACAGGGATGACAACGTCCTGACTTTC; CDR3aa: CASSPGDRDDNVLTF; j_gene: TRBJ2-6; d_gene: TRBD1; v_gene: TRBV6-5; abundance: once
CDR3nt: TGTGCCAGCAGCACGGGACTAGCGGACCATGAGCAGTTCTTC; CDR3aa: CASSTGLADHEQFF; j_gene: TRBJ2-1; d_gene: TRBD2; v_gene: TRBV5-6; abundance: NA
CDR3nt: TGTGCTAGTGGTTTGGTTTATCCAGCCTACGAGCAGTACTTC; CDR3aa: CASGLVYPAYEQYF; j_gene: TRBJ2-7; d_gene: NA; v_gene: TRBV12-5; abundance: NA
CDR3nt: TGTGCCATCAGTGAAAAACGGGGGGCAGGGGACGGCTACACCTTC; CDR3aa: CAISEKRGAGDGYTF; j_gene: TRBJ1-2; d_gene: NA; v_gene: TRBV10-3; abundance: NA
CDR3nt: TGTGCCACCAGCAGAGGAGTGTTGTCGACTGAAGCTTTCTTT; CDR3aa: CATSRGVLSTEAFF; j_gene: TRBJ1-1; d_gene: NA; v_gene: TRBV15; abundance: NA
CDR3nt: TGTGCCAGTTTGGTTAGGGAAATGAACACTGAAGCTTTCTTT; CDR3aa: CASLVREMNTEAFF; j_gene: TRBJ1-1; d_gene: NA; v_gene: TRBV6-1; abundance: NA
CDR3nt: TGTGCCAGCGGAAGGGGACTATTCTACGAGCAGTACTTC; CDR3aa: CASGRGLFYEQYF; j_gene: TRBJ2-7; d_gene: TRBD2; v_gene: TRBV7-2; abundance: NA
CDR3nt: TGTGCCAGCAGCCCTTATGGTACAGGGACATCCCACGAGCAGTACTTC; CDR3aa: CASSPYGTGTSHEQYF; j_gene: TRBJ2-7; d_gene: NA; v_gene: TRBV9; abundance: NA